The T cell receptor beta chain described here comes from a study of Graves' ophthalmopathy and Graves' hyperthyroidism listed by TCRdb under 2018. Background for the entire study: Stable hyperthyroidism was defined as no progression to ophthalmopathy within 18 months of follow-up. In total, 120 to 150 blood samples were TCR-sequenced: 40 to 45 ophthalmopathy, over 70 hyperthyroidism and about 17 hyperthyroidism-to-ophthalmopathy patients. To explore V-J signatures that distinguish ophthalmopathy from hyperthyroidism, a discovery set of 100 patients was enrolled, made up of 40 to 45 with ophthalmopathy and 57 with stable hyperthyroidism. Following sampling, methimazole starting at 30 mg daily was administered to hyperthyroidism patients, and high-dose intravenous methylprednisolone was administered to ophthalmopathy patients. The study used TCR beta repertoire signatures to distinguish Graves' ophthalmopathy from Graves' hyperthyroidism and to predict progression to ophthalmopathy. For independent validation, a separate cohort was made up of 18 to 20 hyperthyroidism patients plus 17 patients who later progressed from hyperthyroidism to ophthalmopathy. T-cell repertoires of thyroid tissue and blood were compared in several hyperthyroidism patients.

General conclusions and limits of the study: The 13-signature model separated ophthalmopathy from stable hyperthyroidism with roughly 88% sensitivity and approximately 83% specificity in cross-validation, and 80%/75% in the test set. Among expanded thyroid clonotypes with frequency above 0.001, most also showed up in blood, which suggests that blood repertoires may reflect the thyroid immune response. In validation, the model predicted ophthalmopathy progression with about 71% sensitivity and around 72% specificity; roughly 11 predicted patients were CT-confirmed with GO in a median of around 6 months. No statistical method was used to set the sample size in advance, and the investigators knew which group each participant was assigned to.

On this clonotype itself: Its specific antigen is unknown. Within one base of it there is no much larger clone, and no base qualities were kept.

The hyperthyroidism patients were 18 to 65 years old and newly diagnosed, with a disease duration of less than 2 months. Patients with other autoimmune diseases, uncontrolled infections, pregnancy or lactation were excluded. Diagnosis was based on clinical symptoms, serum thyroxine, TRAb, thyroid ultrasound and orbital computed tomography. Total RNA was extracted using Trizol reagent, and RNA quality was checked on an Agilent 2100 Bioanalyzer. The germline V gene (reference sequence) yields LNHNV for CDR1 and YYDKDF for CDR2. Trimming at the junction amounts to 0 bases on V and 4 bases on J, and the germline ends lie 19 bases apart. Measured from the cysteine to the phenylalanine, the CDR3 is 18 residues long. This entry keeps only the CDR3 DNA: 54 bases, framed from base 1. For repertoire sequencing, TCR beta CDR3 regions were amplified from RNA transcripts. A first-round RT-PCR used HTBI primers with the Qiagen OneStep RT-PCR kit, followed by a second-round multiplex PCR, size selection and purification. Libraries were sequenced paired-end with 100 bp reads on an Illumina HiSeq2000. The study's processing was this. Reads were processed with SOAPnuke, discarding reads with adapters, uncalled bases, mean Phred below 15, or no exact constant-primer or identifier match. COPE v1.2.5 was used to merge the high-quality paired reads. Each unique nucleotide sequence was treated as a clonotype, and MiTCR v1.1 was used to align the clonotypes to the IMGT TRB V, D and J references. Analysis was restricted to V-J combinations with a frequency above 0.0001, which covered about 99% of repertoires. A TCR clonal expansion and chaos score per V-J combination was defined as the ratio of F50 clonal expansion to chaos observed in the TCRdist matrix. Features were reduced by Welch's t-statistics and random forest to around 13 V-J combinations, which fed a naive Bayes classifier. The Morisita-Horn index was used to measure how similar the thyroid and blood repertoires were. The raw public reads went through TCRdb reprocessing: fastp at Q25, MiXCR clone calling, in-frame beta chains kept. Each CDR3 protein appears once, grouped with its most common genes and DNA. None of the V and J calls come from the authors' own analysis; TCRdb made them. The sample table records about 600,000 distinct CDR3 sequences; about 40% of these occur just once. The leading ten clones occupy about 4% of the sample.

The clonotype was recovered from an adult man with Graves' hyperthyroidism. Sequencing was carried out using peripheral blood or thyroid tissue (not recorded which). Recombination joined TRBV15 with TRBJ1-5; TRBD1 could be the D gene, as 6 bases match. The DNA reads TGTGCCACCAGCAGAGACGGAGCAGGGACAAGGACTAATCAGCCCCAGCATTTT. This yields the protein CATSRDGAGTRTNQPQHF.